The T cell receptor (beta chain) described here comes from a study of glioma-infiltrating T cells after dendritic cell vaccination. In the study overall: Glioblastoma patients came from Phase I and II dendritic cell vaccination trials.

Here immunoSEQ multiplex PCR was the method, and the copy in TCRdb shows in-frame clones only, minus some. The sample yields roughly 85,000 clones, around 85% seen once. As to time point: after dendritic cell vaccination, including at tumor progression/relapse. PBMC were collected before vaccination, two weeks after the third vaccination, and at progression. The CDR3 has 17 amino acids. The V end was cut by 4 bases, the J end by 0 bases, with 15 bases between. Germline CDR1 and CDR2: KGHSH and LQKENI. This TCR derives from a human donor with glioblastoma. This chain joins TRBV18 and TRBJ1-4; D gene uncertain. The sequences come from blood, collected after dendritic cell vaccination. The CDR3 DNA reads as TGTGCCAGCTCACTGAATGCTCGGGATGCAACTAATGAAAAACTGTTTTTT. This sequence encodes CASSLNARDATNEKLFF.